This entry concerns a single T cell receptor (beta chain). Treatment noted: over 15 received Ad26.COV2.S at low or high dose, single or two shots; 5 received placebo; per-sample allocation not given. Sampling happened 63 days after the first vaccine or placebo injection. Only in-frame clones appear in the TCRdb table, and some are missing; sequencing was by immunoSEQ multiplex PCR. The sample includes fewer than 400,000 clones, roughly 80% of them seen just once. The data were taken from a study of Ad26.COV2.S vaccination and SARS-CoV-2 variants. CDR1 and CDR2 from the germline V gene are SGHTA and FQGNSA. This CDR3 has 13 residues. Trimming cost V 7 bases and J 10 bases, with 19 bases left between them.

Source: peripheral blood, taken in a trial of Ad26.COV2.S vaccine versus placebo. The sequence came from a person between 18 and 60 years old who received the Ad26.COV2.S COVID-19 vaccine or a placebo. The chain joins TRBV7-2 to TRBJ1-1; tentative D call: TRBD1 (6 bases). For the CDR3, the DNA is TGTGCCAGCACCCCGGGGGGCGGCGTGGGAGCTTTCTTT. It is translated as CASTPGGGVGAFF.